This TCR beta chain comes out of a study of immune evolution from preneoplasia to lung adenocarcinoma. On the study more broadly: HLA loss of heterozygosity: about 7% AIS, about 15% MIA, approximately 35% ADC, none AAH.

H&E slides confirmed each diagnosis, reviewed by two pathologists independently. The repertoire was sequenced with immunoSEQ multiplex PCR; TCRdb's copy has only in-frame clones and lacks some. This table has 14,000 or so clones, 80% appearing once. Germline V CDR1 and CDR2: SEHNR, FQNEAQ (reference sequence). Trimming stripped 5 bases from V and 3 bases from J, with 13 bases between. The CDR3 loop spans 14 amino acids. The chain recombines TRBV7-9 with TRBJ2-5, with D perhaps matching TRBD1 (7 bases). Sequencing was done on a sample of FFPE minimally invasive lung adenocarcinoma tissue. The clonotype was recovered from a person aged 65 to 85 with lung adenocarcinoma. CDR3 amino acids: CASSHFRGEETQYF. The CDR3 coding sequence is TGTGCCAGCAGCCATTTCAGGGGGGAAGAGACCCAGTACTTC.